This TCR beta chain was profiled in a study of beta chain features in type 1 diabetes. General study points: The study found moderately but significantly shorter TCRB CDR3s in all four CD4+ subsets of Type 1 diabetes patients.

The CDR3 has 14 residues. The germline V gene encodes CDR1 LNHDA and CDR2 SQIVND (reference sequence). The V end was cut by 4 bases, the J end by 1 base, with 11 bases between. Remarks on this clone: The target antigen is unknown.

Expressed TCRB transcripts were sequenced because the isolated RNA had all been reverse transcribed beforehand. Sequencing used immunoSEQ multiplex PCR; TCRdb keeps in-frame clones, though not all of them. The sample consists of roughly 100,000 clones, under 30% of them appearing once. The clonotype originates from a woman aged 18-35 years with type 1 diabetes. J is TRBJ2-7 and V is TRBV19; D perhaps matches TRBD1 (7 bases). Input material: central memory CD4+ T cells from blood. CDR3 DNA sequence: TGTGCCAGTAGTACGGGGGACAGATCCTACGAGCAGTACTTC. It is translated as CASSTGDRSYEQYF.